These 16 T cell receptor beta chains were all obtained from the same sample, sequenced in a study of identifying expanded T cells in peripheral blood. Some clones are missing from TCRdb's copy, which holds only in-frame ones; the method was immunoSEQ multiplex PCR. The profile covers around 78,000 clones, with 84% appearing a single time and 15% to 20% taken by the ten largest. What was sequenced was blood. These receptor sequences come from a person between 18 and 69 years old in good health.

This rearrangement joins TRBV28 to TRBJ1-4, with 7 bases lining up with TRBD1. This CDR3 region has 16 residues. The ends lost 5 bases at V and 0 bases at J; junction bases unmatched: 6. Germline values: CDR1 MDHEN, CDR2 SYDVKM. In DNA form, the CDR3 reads TGTGCCAGCAGTCTAGACAGGGCTGCAACTAATGAAAAACTGTTTTTT. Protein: CASSLDRAATNEKLFF. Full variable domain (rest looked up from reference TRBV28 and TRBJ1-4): DVKVTQSSRYLVKRTGEKVFLECVQDMDHENMFWYRQDPGLGLRLIYFSYDVKMKEKGDIPEGYSVSREKKERFSLILESASTNQTSMYLCASSLDRAATNEKLFFGSGTQLSVL.

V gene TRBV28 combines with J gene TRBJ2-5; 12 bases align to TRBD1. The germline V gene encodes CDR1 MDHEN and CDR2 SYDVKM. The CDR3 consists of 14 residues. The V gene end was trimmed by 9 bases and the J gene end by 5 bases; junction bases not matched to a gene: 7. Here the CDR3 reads CARSGQGARETQYF. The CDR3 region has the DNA TGTGCCAGGTCGGGACAGGGGGCGCGGGAGACCCAGTACTTC.

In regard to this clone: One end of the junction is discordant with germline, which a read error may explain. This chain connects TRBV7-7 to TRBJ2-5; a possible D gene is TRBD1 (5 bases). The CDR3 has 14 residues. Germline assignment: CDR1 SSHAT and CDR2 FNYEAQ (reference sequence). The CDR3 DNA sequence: TGTGCTAGCAGCTTAGGGGCCGAACAAGAGACCCAGTACTTC. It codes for CASSLGAEQETQYF.

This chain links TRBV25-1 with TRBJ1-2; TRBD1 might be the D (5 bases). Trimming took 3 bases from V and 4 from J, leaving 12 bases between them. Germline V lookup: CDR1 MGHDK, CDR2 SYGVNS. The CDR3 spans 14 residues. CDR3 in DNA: TGTGCCAGCAGTGACCCAGGGACCTCCTATGGCTACACCTTC. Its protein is CASSDPGTSYGYTF.

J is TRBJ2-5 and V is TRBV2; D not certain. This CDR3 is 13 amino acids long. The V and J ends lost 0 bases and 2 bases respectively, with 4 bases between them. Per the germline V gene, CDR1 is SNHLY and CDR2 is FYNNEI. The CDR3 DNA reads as TGTGCCAGCAGTGAAGCGATGCAAGAGACCCAGTACTTC. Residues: CASSEAMQETQYF.

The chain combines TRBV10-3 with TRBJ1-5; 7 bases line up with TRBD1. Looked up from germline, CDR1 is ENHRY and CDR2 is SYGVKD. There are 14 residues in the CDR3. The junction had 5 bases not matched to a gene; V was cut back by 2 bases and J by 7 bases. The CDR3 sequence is CAISEEGAGQPQHF. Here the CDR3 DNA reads TGTGCCATCAGTGAGGAGGGGGCAGGGCAGCCCCAGCATTTT.

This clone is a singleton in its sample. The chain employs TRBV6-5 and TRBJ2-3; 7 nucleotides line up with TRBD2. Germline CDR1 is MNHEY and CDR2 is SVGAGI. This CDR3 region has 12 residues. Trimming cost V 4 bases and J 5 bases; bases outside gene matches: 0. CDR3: CASSSGGDTQYF. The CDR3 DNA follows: TGTGCCAGCAGTTCGGGGGGAGATACGCAGTATTTT.

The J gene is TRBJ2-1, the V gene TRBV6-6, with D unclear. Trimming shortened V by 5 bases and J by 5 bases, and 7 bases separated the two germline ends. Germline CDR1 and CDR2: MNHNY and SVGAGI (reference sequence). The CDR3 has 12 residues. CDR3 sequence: CASSPWNNEQFF. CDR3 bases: TGTGCCAGCAGTCCTTGGAACAATGAGCAGTTCTTC.

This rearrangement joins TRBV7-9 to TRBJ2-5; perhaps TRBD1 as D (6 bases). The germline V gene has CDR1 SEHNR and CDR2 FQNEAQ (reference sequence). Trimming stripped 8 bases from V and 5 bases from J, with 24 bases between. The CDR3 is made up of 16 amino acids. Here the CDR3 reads CASADHYRAFGETQYF. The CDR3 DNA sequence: TGTGCCAGCGCCGACCATTACAGGGCTTTTGGGGAGACCCAGTACTTC.

CDR3 in DNA: TGTGCCAGCAGCTCTGCGGACACGGCGGGCACAGATACGCAGTATTTT. Its protein is CASSSADTAGTDTQYF. The chain links TRBV7-3 to TRBJ2-3; perhaps TRBD1 as D (5 bases). Germline CDR1 and CDR2: SGHTA and FQGTGA. This CDR3 region has 16 residues. V lost 4 bases and J lost 1, with 15 bases in between. The entire variable domain, with the rest obtained from reference TRBV7-3 and TRBJ2-3, is as follows: GAGVSQTPSNKVTEKGKYVELRCDPISGHTALYWYRQSLGQGPEFLIYFQGTGAADDSGLPNDRFFAVRPEGSVSTLKIQRTERGDSAVYLCASSSADTAGTDTQYFGPGTRLTVL.

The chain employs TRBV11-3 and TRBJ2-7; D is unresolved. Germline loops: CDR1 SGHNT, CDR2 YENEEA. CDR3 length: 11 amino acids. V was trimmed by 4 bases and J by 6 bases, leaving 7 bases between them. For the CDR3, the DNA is TGTGCCAGCAGCTCGAGGATCGAGCAGTACTTC. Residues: CASSSRIEQYF.

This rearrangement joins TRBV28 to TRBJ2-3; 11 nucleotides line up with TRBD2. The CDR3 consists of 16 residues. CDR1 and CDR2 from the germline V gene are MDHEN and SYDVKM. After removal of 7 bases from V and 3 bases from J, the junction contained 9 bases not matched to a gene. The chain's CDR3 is CASKTPGLAETDTQYF. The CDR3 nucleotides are TGTGCCAGCAAGACTCCGGGACTAGCGGAAACAGATACGCAGTATTTT.

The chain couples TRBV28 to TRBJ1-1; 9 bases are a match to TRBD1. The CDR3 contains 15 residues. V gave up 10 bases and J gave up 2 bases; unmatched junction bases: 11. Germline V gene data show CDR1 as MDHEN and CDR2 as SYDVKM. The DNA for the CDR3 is TGTGCCACCTTCTACCAGACAGGGGGAAACACTGAAGCTTTCTTT. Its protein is CATFYQTGGNTEAFF.

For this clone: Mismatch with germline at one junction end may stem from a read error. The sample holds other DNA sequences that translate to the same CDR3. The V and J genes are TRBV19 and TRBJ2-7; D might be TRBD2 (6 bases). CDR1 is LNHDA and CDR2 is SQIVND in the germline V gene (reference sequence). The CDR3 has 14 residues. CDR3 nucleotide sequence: TGTGCCAGTAGTCCGTATGGGGGACTCTACGAACAGTACTTC. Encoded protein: CASSPYGGLYEQYF.

The CDR3 loop is CATSSPNGAYNEQFF. DNA for the CDR3: TGTGCCACCAGCAGCCCTAATGGGGCCTACAATGAGCAGTTCTTC. The chain links TRBV15 to TRBJ2-1, with D uncertain. V lost 3 bases, J lost 2 bases, and 11 bases lay in between. Germline assignment: CDR1 LNHNV and CDR2 YYDKDF (reference sequence). This CDR3 spans 15 amino acids.

CDR3 protein: CASAPKMGVTEAFF. For the CDR3, the DNA is TGTGCCAGCGCCCCCAAGATGGGGGTTACTGAAGCTTTCTTT. The chain couples TRBV9 to TRBJ1-1, with a weak D call TRBD1 (5 bases). The CDR3 is 14 residues long. Germline CDR1 and CDR2: SGDLS and YYNGEE. V gave up 7 bases and J gave up 5 bases, with 18 bases separating them.